The source of this T cell receptor (beta chain) is a study of control samples from healthy donors and cancer patients. This CDR3 is 14 amino acids long. Looked up from germline, CDR1 is SGDLS and CDR2 is YYNGEE. Trimming took off 3 bases at V and 4 bases at J, with 13 bases between the two ends. This table comes from immunoSEQ multiplex PCR, and its TCRdb copy is limited to in-frame clones, with some not included. The top ten hold about 5% of the sample, which has 150,000 to 180,000 clones, around 95% seen once. The genes are TRBV9 and TRBJ1-1; D not resolved. The sequence derives from a man in his forties in good health. The sample was blood. The CDR3 reads CASSARPRPTEAFF. The CDR3 DNA reads TGTGCCAGCAGCGCGCGACCGAGGCCCACTGAAGCTTTCTTT.